This TCR beta chain emerged from a study of T cells in women clearing cervical HPV infection. The assay was immunoSEQ multiplex PCR, and TCRdb's table has in-frame clones only and misses some. The table for this sample gives tens of thousands of clones. A word on this clone: One end of the junction is discordant with germline, which a read error may explain. The CDR3 is cut off 3 residues early in the read; its end comes from the germline J gene.

Germline V gene sequence: CDR1 LNHDA, CDR2 SQIVND (reference sequence). The CDR3 length is 12 residues. This receptor was obtained from a woman aged 18-70 years with a cervical HPV16 infection that either progressed to CIN3+ or cleared (not recorded which). This chain links TRBV19 with TRBJ1-2; 9 bases line up with TRBD1. Sample: blood buffy coat. The chain's CDR3 is CASETGGYDYTF. Partial CDR3 DNA: TGTGCCAGTGAGACAGGGGGGTATGAC.